The entry below describes one TCR beta chain. Germline V gene lookup returns CDR1 MNHEY and CDR2 SVGAGI. CDR3 length: 16 amino acids. V was cut by 6 bases and J by 0 bases, with 15 bases left in between. The data were taken from a study of T cells after yellow fever vaccination. 5'RACE template switching generated TCR cDNA, adding a universal primer site and UMIs. TCRdb ran MiXCR on the 5' RACE reads and lists one entry per CDR3 protein. The sample has hundreds of thousands of distinct CDR3 sequences, about an eighth seen once; the top ten hold approximately 3.4%. This TCR derives from a man younger than 35 who received the YFV17D yellow fever vaccine. The chain couples TRBV6-5 to TRBJ2-1; the D gene is possibly TRBD2 (5 bases). The sample was CD4+ T cells sorted from PBMCs, taken 15 days after the yellow fever booster vaccination. The CDR3 loop reads CASSGGVSNSYNEQFF. CDR3 DNA: TGTGCCAGCAGCGGAGGAGTCTCCAACTCCTACAATGAGCAGTTCTTC.